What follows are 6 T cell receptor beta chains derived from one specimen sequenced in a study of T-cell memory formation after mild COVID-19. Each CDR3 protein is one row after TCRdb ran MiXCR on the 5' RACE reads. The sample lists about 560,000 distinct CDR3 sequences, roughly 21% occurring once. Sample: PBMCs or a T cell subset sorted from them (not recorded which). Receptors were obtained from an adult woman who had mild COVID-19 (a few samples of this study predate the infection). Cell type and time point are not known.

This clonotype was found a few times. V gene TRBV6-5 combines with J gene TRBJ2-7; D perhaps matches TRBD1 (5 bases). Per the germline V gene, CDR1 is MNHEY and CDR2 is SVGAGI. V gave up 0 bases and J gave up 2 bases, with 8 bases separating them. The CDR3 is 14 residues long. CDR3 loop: CASSYSAGTYEQYF. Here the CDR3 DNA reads TGTGCCAGCAGTTACTCGGCAGGGACCTACGAGCAGTACTTC.

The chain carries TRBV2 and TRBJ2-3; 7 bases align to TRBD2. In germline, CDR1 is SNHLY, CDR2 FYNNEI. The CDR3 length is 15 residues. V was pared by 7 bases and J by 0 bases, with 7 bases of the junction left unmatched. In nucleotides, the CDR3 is TGTGCCAGCAATCCACTAGCGTCTAGCACAGATACGCAGTATTTT. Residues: CASNPLASSTDTQYF.

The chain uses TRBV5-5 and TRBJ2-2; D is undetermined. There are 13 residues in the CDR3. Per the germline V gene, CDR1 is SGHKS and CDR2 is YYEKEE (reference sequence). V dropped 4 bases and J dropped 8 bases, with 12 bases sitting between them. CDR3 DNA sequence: TGTGCCAGCAGCCAGACCACCGCAGGGGAGCTGTTTTTT. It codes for CASSQTTAGELFF.

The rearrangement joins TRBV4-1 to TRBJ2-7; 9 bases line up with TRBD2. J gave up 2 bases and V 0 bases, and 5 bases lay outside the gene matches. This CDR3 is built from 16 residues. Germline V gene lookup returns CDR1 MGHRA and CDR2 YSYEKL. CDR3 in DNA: TGCGCCAGCAGCCAAGAATTGTCTAGCGGGACCTACGAGCAGTACTTC. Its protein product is CASSQELSSGTYEQYF.

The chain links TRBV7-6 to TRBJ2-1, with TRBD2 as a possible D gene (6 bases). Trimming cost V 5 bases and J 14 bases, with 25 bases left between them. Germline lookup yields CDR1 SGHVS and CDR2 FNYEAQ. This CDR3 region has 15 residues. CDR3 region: CASSPPLPGLTGKFF. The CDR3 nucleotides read TGTGCCAGCAGCCCGCCTCTCCCGGGACTTACGGGGAAGTTCTTC.

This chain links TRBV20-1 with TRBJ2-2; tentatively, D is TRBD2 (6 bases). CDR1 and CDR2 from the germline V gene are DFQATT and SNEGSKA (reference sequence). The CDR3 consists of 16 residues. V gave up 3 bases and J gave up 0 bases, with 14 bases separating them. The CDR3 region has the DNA TGCAGTGCTAGCCGGACTACCAGCGCGAACACCGGGGAGCTGTTTTTT. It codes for CSASRTTSANTGELFF.